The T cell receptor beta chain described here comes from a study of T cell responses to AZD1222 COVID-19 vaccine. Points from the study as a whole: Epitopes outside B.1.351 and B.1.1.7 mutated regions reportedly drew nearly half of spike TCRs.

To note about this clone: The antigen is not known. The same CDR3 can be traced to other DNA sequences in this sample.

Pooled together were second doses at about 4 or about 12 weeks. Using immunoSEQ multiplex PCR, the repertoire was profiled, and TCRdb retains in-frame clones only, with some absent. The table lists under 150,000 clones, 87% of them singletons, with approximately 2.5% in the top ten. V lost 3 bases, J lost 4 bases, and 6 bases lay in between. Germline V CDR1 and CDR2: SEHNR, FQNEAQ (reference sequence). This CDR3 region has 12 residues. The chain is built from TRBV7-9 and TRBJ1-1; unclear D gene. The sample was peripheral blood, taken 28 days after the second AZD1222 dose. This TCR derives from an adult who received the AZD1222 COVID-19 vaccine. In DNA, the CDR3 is TGTGCCAGCAGCTTTTTGGGCACTGAAGCTTTCTTT. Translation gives CASSFLGTEAFF.